This is a list of T cell receptor beta chains from one sample in a study of blood T cells in healthy people across ages. Each CDR3 protein is one row after TCRdb ran MiXCR on the 5' RACE reads. Of 1,800,000 or so distinct CDR3 sequences in the sample, about 39% were seen once. What was sequenced was blood. These receptor sequences come from a human donor in good health. Each CDR3 is given with its conserved first and last residue.

CDR3	V	J
CASSEGGLVGDEQFF	TRBV2	TRBJ2-1
CASSYSRGIQVYEQYF	TRBV6-5	TRBJ2-7
CASTKIRRNTEAFF	TRBV12-3/TRBV12-4	TRBJ1-1
CASSQGSGAGNEQFF	TRBV5-1	TRBJ2-1
CASSLGTGRGGTDTQYF	TRBV5-8	TRBJ2-3
CASSPRGLAGVSSYNEQFF	TRBV5-1	TRBJ2-1
CASIWDSGNYGYTF	TRBV7-2	TRBJ1-2
CASSLEWAARASYGYTF	TRBV5-1	TRBJ1-2
CASSQAPGQAYEQYF	TRBV3-1	TRBJ2-7
CSARRTGGGEQYF	TRBV20-1	TRBJ2-7
CASRGTDSNQPQHF	TRBV6-2/TRBV6-3	TRBJ1-5
CASSLAGLRYYEQYF	TRBV7-2	TRBJ2-7
CASSPRRRDEQYF	TRBV6-2/TRBV6-3	TRBJ2-7
CASRRLAGERDQFF	TRBV2	TRBJ2-1
CASSYSGVMNTEAFF	TRBV6-5	TRBJ1-1
CSARVPGQGLNTEAFF	TRBV29-1	TRBJ1-1
CSVYPTLQETQYF	TRBV29-1	TRBJ2-5
CASSSLGGSTPQHF	TRBV6-6	TRBJ1-5
CASILPPGQGEDQPQHF	TRBV6-8	TRBJ1-5
CASSGERYEQYF	TRBV5-1	TRBJ2-7
CSASGQGASPQFF	TRBV20-1	TRBJ2-1
CASRYGTGQAFF	TRBV12-3/TRBV12-4	TRBJ1-1
CASSPRAEPNTEAFF	TRBV18	TRBJ1-1
CASSYGGTSAVVSYNEQFF	TRBV6-2/TRBV6-3	TRBJ2-1
CASSLWQGMNTEAFF	TRBV12-3/TRBV12-4	TRBJ1-1
CASMEGAGAYEQYF	TRBV28	TRBJ2-7
CASSVLEVRSSYNSPLHF	TRBV28	TRBJ1-6
CASSYTGDGLSYNEQYF	TRBV7-6	.
CSARREDSPTSNYGYTF	TRBV20-1	TRBJ1-2
CASSPTGWGNQPQHF	TRBV6-5	TRBJ1-5
CSASYWETETQYF	TRBV20-1	TRBJ2-5
CASSLDSPNSPLHF	TRBV7-2	TRBJ1-6
CSGKAGQQNNEQFF	TRBV29-1	TRBJ2-1
CASSQLGGNTEAFF	TRBV4-3	TRBJ1-1
CASNSLRSGWTEAFF	TRBV27	TRBJ1-1